The 21 T cell receptor beta chains listed next were all sequenced from one sample in a study of PD-1 blockade in classical Hodgkin lymphoma. Every patient was affected by relapse after autologous stem cell transplantation, while exposure to brentuximab vedotin was not uniform. The assay was immunoSEQ multiplex PCR, and TCRdb's table has in-frame clones only and misses some. The sample has some 14,000 clones; roughly 86% are singletons. Sequenced here: peripheral blood mononuclear cells (PBMCs), sampled at baseline. Receptors were obtained from a human donor with classical Hodgkin lymphoma.

The V gene is TRBV18, the J gene TRBJ1-3, with TRBD1 matching over 9 bases. With V trimmed by 3 bases and J by 4 bases, 4 bases remained unmatched. This CDR3 is built from 15 residues. Germline CDR1 reads KGHSH; CDR2 reads LQKENI. CDR3 sequence (DNA): TGTGCCAGCTCACCGGGACAGGGAAGAGGAAACACCATATATTTT. The encoded protein is CASSPGQGRGNTIYF.

The gene calls are TRBV15 and TRBJ2-7; tentatively, D is TRBD2 (6 bases). The V gene lost 3 bases and the J gene lost 6 bases, with 21 bases spanning the gap. The CDR3 contains 16 residues. Germline loops: CDR1 LNHNV, CDR2 YYDKDF (reference sequence). CDR3 sequence (DNA): TGTGCCACCAGCAGGGGAGGCAGGGAACGACCTTCCGAGCAGTACTTC. It encodes CATSRGGRERPSEQYF.

This rearrangement joins TRBV7-2 to TRBJ1-2; D not certain. Germline V CDR1 and CDR2: SGHTA, FQGNSA. The CDR3 has 15 amino acids. Trimming removed 1 base at V and 1 base at J, with 10 bases between. The CDR3 region is CASSLEIPVNYGYTF. In nucleotides, the CDR3 is TGTGCCAGCAGCTTAGAGATCCCAGTTAACTATGGCTACACCTTC.

The chain uses TRBV7-9 and TRBJ2-7; 9 nucleotides agree with TRBD1. This CDR3 is built from 17 residues. Germline-derived CDR1 and CDR2 are SEHNR and FQNEAQ (reference sequence). V shed 4 bases, J shed 4 bases, and the junction held 14 bases outside the gene matches. CDR3 nucleotides: TGTGCCAGCAGCTCTAATTCGGGACAGGGAGTAGGATACGAGCAGTACTTC. It encodes CASSSNSGQGVGYEQYF.

This sequence joins TRBV9 and TRBJ2-7, with unresolved D. The CDR3 is 13 residues long. V lost 0 bases to trimming and J lost 4 bases, with 8 bases between them. Germline V gives CDR1 SGDLS, CDR2 YYNGEE. CDR3 sequence: CASSVAEGYEQYF. CDR3 DNA: TGTGCCAGCAGCGTAGCTGAAGGATACGAGCAGTACTTC.

V gene TRBV7-3 combines with J gene TRBJ2-7, with D possibly matching TRBD1 (6 bases). Deletions cut 5 bases from V and 6 bases from J, with 17 bases between. This CDR3 has 14 residues. CDR1 and CDR2 (germline): SGHTA, FQGTGA. The CDR3 reads CASSPPGDMAEQYF. As DNA, the CDR3 is TGTGCCAGCAGCCCACCCGGGGACATGGCCGAGCAGTACTTC. Filled out from reference TRBV7-3 and TRBJ2-7, the complete variable domain reads GAGVSQTPSNKVTEKGKYVELRCDPISGHTALYWYRQSLGQGPEFLIYFQGTGAADDSGLPNDRFFAVRPEGSVSTLKIQRTERGDSAVYLCASSPPGDMAEQYFGPGTRLTVT.

This clone was seen a handful of times. V usage is TRBV5-1 and J usage is TRBJ1-3; a weak D match, TRBD1 (5 bases). Trimming took off 2 bases at V and 0 bases at J, with 15 bases between the two ends. CDR1 and CDR2 (germline): SGHRS, YFSETQ. The CDR3 covers 17 residues. In nucleotides, the CDR3 is TGCGCCAGCAGCTTAGGGACCCTAGATCACTCTGGAAACACCATATATTTT. Translating gives CASSLGTLDHSGNTIYF.

The chain carries TRBV28 and TRBJ2-1, with D possibly being TRBD1 or TRBD2 (5 bases each). Deletions cut 4 bases from V and 9 bases from J, with 16 bases between. Per the germline V gene, CDR1 is MDHEN and CDR2 is SYDVKM. CDR3 size: 14 residues. The chain's CDR3 is CASSSAGAAVEQFF. CDR3 nucleotide sequence: TGTGCCAGCAGTTCAGCCGGGGCCGCGGTTGAGCAGTTCTTC.

J is TRBJ2-7 and V is TRBV7-2; D is unclear. CDR3 length equals 12 residues. The V and J ends lost 3 bases and 0 bases respectively, with 3 bases between them. Germline loops: CDR1 SGHTA, CDR2 FQGNSA. This CDR3 reads CASSLSSYEQYF. The CDR3 DNA reads as TGTGCCAGCAGCTTGAGCTCCTACGAGCAGTACTTC.

The rearrangement joins TRBV7-9 to TRBJ1-2, with TRBD1 identical over 7 bases. The J segment lost 2 bases and the V segment lost 5 bases, leaving 8 bases of the junction unmatched. Per germline, CDR1 SEHNR and CDR2 FQNEAQ (reference sequence). The CDR3 consists of 15 residues. This CDR3 reads CASSAPPTGNYGYTF. The CDR3 DNA reads as TGTGCCAGCAGCGCCCCCCCGACAGGGAACTATGGCTACACCTTC.

A few counts support this clone. The J gene is TRBJ1-6, the V gene TRBV7-3, with D perhaps matching TRBD1 (6 bases). Germline V lookup: CDR1 SGHTA, CDR2 FQGTGA. This CDR3 contains 13 residues. V lost 4 bases, J lost 9 bases, and 10 bases lay in between. As DNA, the CDR3 is TGTGCCAGCAGCTCCAACAGGGTTTCACCCCTCCACTTT. It codes for CASSSNRVSPLHF.

The rearrangement links TRBV28 to TRBJ2-3; weak D call: TRBD1 (6 bases). Germline V lookup: CDR1 MDHEN, CDR2 SYDVKM. The CDR3 is 13 residues long. V lost 1 base, J lost 14 bases, and 16 bases lay in between. The CDR3 DNA is TGTGCCAGCAGTTTATTGGACAGTCAGCAGTGGTATTTT. Its translation is CASSLLDSQQWYF. Full variable domain (rest looked up from reference TRBV28 and TRBJ2-3): DVKVTQSSRYLVKRTGEKVFLECVQDMDHENMFWYRQDPGLGLRLIYFSYDVKMKEKGDIPEGYSVSREKKERFSLILESASTNQTSMYLCASSLLDSQQWYFGPGTRLTVL.

J is TRBJ1-3 and V is TRBV10-3; D might be TRBD1 (5 bases). Germline V lookup: CDR1 ENHRY, CDR2 SYGVKD. With 4 bases removed from V and 2 bases from J, the gap between germline ends came to 6 bases. The CDR3 is 13 amino acids. The CDR3: CAISGGPGNTIYF. CDR3 DNA sequence: TGTGCCATCAGTGGGGGCCCTGGAAACACCATATATTTT.

The chain links TRBV5-6 to TRBJ2-2; 7 bases agree with TRBD1. Germline loops: CDR1 SGHDT, CDR2 YYEEEE. Trimming cost V 4 bases and J 5 bases; bases outside gene matches: 11. The CDR3 length is 16 residues. The CDR3 region is CASSPFEGARTGELFF. DNA for the CDR3: TGTGCCAGCAGCCCCTTTGAGGGGGCGAGAACCGGGGAGCTGTTTTTT.

In regard to this clone: Other DNA sequences in the same sample also yield this CDR3. This chain joins TRBV5-1 and TRBJ1-3; the match to TRBD1 covers 8 bases. With V trimmed by 4 bases and J by 2 bases, 5 bases remained unmatched. This CDR3 comprises 15 residues. The germline gives CDR1 SGHRS, CDR2 YFSETQ. The chain's CDR3 is CASSPDRAAGNTIYF. In nucleotides, the CDR3 is TGCGCCAGCAGCCCGGACAGGGCGGCTGGAAACACCATATATTTT.

The genes are TRBV5-8 and TRBJ2-7, with 11 bases identical to TRBD1. V was pared by 3 bases and J by 5 bases, with 4 bases of the junction left unmatched. The length of the CDR3 is 14 residues. Germline CDR1 reads SGHTS; CDR2 reads YDEGEE. CDR3 nucleotides: TGTGCCAGCAGCTACGGACAGGGGGCGGACGAGCAGTACTTC. Protein sequence: CASSYGQGADEQYF.

The chain joins TRBV29-1 to TRBJ2-7; D may match TRBD1 or TRBD2 (5 bases each). The germline V and J ends were trimmed by 0 bases and 4 bases, with 16 bases remaining between them. The CDR3 length is 15 residues. Per germline, CDR1 SQVTM and CDR2 ANQGSEA. Here the CDR3 reads CSVEEVREHGYEQYF. The DNA for the CDR3 is TGCAGCGTTGAAGAGGTCAGGGAGCACGGATACGAGCAGTACTTC.

The chain is built from TRBV10-1 and TRBJ1-6; TRBD1 matches at 9 bases. V lost 2 bases and J lost 0; bases outside the gene matches: 5. CDR3 length: 18 amino acids. Per germline, CDR1 WNHNN and CDR2 SYGVQD (reference sequence). The DNA for the CDR3 is TGCGCCAGCAGTGAGGGAGGACAGGGGTGCTCCTATAATTCACCCCTCCACTTT. This sequence encodes CASSEGGQGCSYNSPLHF.

The rearrangement links TRBV5-1 to TRBJ2-7, with a possible D match to TRBD2 (7 bases). Germline lookup yields CDR1 SGHRS and CDR2 YFSETQ. Trimming removed 2 bases from V and 3 bases from J, with 15 bases in between. This CDR3 is 15 amino acids long. CDR3 coding DNA: TGCGCCAGCAGCTTAGGGGGGGCAAACCTCTACGAGCAGTACTTC. Encoded protein: CASSLGGANLYEQYF.

The CDR3, as DNA: TGTGCCAGCAGCTTATCCCAGGGCGATGGCTACACCTTC. This translates into CASSLSQGDGYTF. The rearrangement uses TRBV7-2 and TRBJ1-2, with TRBD1 as a possible D gene (5 bases). Germline values: CDR1 SGHTA, CDR2 FQGNSA. V was clipped by 2 bases and J by 6 bases, with 10 bases between them. This CDR3 has 13 residues.

The gene calls are TRBV5-1 and TRBJ1-5; D might be TRBD1 (6 bases). The CDR3 loop spans 18 amino acids. The germline V gene has CDR1 SGHRS and CDR2 YFSETQ. The V gene lost 4 bases and the J gene lost 1 base, with 21 bases spanning the gap. The chain's CDR3 is CASSPGGPTVLSNQPQHF. The CDR3 DNA reads as TGCGCCAGCAGCCCGGGGGGCCCTACGGTTTTGAGCAATCAGCCCCAGCATTTT.